Described below is a single T cell receptor (beta chain) sequence and its context. The antigen remains unidentified. The sample is drawn from a study of cytomegalovirus exposure and HLA in healthy donors. About the study: Unique TCRs from HLA-typed donors, about 78 million of them, were held in an early data release. Study-wide points: Some public TCRs appeared in many individuals, while most sequences were rare. Most CMV-associated TCR beta chains appeared HLA-restricted in a later analysis.

The CDR3 contains 14 residues. Germline assignment: CDR1 SGHVS and CDR2 FQNEAQ. V was clipped by 4 bases and J by 8 bases; unmatched bases: 5. The PCR used 60 Vbeta and 13 Jbeta primers. The table came from immunoSEQ multiplex PCR; TCRdb's copy has only in-frame clones and leaves some out. Of approximately 130,000 clones listed, around 85% are singletons. The specimen was PBMCs. The receptor's source is a boy aged 5-17 years in good health and CMV-seronegative. This chain joins TRBV7-8 and TRBJ2-1, with 10 bases identical to TRBD2. The CDR3 bases are TGTGCCAGCAGCTATTCTAGCGGGAGTTATGAGCAGTTCTTC. Residues: CASSYSSGSYEQFF.